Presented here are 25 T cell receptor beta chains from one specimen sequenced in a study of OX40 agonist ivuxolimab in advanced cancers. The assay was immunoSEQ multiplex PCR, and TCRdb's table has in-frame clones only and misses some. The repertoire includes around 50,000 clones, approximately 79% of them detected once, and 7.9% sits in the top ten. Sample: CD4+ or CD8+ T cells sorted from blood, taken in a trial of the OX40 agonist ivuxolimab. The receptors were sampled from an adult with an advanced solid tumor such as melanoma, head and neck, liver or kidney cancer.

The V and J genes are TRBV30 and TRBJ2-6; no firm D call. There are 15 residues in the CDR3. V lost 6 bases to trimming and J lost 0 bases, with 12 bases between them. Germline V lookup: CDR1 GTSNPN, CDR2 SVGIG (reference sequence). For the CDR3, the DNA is TGTGCCTGCCGTTCTCTCCCCTCTGGGGCCAACGTCCTGACTTTC. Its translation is CACRSLPSGANVLTF.

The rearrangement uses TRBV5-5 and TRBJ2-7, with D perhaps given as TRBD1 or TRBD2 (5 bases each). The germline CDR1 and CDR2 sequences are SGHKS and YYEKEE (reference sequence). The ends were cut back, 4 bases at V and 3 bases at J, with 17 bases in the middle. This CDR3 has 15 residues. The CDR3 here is CASSASRDPIYEQYF. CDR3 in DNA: TGTGCCAGCAGCGCCAGTAGGGACCCAATCTACGAGCAGTACTTC.

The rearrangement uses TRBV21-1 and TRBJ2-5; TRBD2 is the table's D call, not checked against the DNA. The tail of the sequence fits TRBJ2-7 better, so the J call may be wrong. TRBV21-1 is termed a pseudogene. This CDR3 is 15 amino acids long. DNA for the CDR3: TGTGCCAGCAGCAAACTCGCGGGTGCGCCCTACGAGCAGTACTTC. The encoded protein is CASSKLAGAPYEQYF.

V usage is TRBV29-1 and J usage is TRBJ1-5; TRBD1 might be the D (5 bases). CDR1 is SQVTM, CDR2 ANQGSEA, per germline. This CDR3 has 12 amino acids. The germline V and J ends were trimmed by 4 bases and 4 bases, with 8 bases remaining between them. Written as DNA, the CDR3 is TGCAGCGTTGCCGGGACGAATCAGCCCCAGCATTTT. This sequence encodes CSVAGTNQPQHF.

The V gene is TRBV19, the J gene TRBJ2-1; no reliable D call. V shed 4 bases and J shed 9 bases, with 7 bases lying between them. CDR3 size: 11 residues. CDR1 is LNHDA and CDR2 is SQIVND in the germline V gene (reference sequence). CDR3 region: CASSTRREQFF. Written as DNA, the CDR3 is TGTGCCAGTAGTACTAGGCGTGAGCAGTTCTTC.

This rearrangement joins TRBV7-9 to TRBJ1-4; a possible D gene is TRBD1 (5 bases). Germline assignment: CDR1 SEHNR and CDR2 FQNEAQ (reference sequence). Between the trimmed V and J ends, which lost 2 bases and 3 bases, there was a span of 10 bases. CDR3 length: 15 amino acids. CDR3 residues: CASSLYGGANEKLFF. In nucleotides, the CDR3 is TGTGCCAGCAGCTTATACGGGGGTGCTAATGAAAAACTGTTTTTT.

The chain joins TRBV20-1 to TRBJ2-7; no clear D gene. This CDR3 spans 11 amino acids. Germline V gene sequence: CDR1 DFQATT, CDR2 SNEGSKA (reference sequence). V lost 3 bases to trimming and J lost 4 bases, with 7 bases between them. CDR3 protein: CSASGSYEQYF. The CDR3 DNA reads TGCAGTGCTAGCGGGTCTTACGAGCAGTACTTC.

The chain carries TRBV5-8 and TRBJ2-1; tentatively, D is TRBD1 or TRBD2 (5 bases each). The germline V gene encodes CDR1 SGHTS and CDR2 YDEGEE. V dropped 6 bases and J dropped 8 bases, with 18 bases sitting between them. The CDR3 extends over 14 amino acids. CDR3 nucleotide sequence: TGTGCCAGCAACGTGGGACGCAGCAGCGATGAGCAGTTCTTC. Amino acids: CASNVGRSSDEQFF.

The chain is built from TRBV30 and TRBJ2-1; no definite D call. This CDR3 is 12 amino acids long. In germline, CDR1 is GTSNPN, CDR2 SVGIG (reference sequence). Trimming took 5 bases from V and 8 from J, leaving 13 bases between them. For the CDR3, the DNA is TGTGCCTGGGGGCGTCGGGTCGATGAGCAGTTCTTC. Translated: CAWGRRVDEQFF.

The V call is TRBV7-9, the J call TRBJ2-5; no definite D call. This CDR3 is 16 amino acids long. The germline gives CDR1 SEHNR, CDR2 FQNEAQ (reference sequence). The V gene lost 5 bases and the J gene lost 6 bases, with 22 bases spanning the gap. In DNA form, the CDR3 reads TGTGCCAGCAGCCCGACTGAACCAGTATCAACGAAGACCCAGTACTTC. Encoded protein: CASSPTEPVSTKTQYF.

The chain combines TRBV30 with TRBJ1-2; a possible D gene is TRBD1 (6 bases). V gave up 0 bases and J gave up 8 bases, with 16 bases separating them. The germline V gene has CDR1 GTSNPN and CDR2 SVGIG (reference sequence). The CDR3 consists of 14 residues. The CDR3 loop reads CAWSVLTGAGGYTF. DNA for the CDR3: TGTGCCTGGAGTGTACTAACGGGGGCTGGAGGCTACACCTTC.

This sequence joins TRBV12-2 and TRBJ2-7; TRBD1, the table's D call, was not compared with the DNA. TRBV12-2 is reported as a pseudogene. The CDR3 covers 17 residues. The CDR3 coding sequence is TGTGCAAGTCGCTTAGAGGGGCTAGACGGGTGCTCCTACGAGCAGTACTTC. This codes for CASRLEGLDGCSYEQYF.

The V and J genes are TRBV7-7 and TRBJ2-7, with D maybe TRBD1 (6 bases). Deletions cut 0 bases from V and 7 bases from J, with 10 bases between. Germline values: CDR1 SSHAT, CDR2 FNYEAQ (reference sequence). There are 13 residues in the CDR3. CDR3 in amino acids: CASSLAQGWEQYF. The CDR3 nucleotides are TGTGCCAGCAGCTTAGCGCAGGGGTGGGAGCAGTACTTC. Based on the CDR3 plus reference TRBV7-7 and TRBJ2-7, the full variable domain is GAGVSQSPRYKVTKRGQDVTLRCDPISSHATLYWYQQALGQGPEFLTYFNYEAQPDKSGLPSDRFSAERPEGSISTLTIQRTEQRDSAMYRCASSLAQGWEQYFGPGTRLTVT.

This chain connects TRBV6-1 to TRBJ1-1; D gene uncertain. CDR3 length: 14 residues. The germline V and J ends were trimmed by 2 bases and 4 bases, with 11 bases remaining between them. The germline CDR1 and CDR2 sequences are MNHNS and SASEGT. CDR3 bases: TGTGCCAGCAGTGAATGGCCCGGCGGCACTGAAGCTTTCTTT. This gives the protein CASSEWPGGTEAFF.

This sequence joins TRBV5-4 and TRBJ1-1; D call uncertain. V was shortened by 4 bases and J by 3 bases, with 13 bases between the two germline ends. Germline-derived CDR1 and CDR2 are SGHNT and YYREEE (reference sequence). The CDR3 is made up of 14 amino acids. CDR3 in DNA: TGTGCCAGCAGCCGGCCGACCGAAGACACTGAAGCTTTCTTT. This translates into CASSRPTEDTEAFF.

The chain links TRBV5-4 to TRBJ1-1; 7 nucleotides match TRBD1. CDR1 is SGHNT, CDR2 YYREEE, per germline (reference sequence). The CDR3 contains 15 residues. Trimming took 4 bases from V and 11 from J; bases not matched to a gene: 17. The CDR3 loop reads CASSRPTTGALGAFF. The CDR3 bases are TGTGCCAGCAGCCGTCCAACAACAGGGGCCCTTGGGGCTTTCTTT.

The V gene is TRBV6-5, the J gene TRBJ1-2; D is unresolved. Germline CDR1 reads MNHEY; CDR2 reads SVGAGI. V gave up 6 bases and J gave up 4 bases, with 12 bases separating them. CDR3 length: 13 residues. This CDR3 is CASRAGFSYGYTF. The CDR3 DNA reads TGTGCCAGCAGGGCAGGTTTCAGCTATGGCTACACCTTC.

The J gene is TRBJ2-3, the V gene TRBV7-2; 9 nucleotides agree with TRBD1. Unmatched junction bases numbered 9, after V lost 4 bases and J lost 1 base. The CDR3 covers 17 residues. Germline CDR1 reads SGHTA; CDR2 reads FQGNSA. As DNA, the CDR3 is TGTGCCAGCAGCTCCGACACAGGGGGCTGGGGCACAGATACGCAGTATTTT. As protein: CASSSDTGGWGTDTQYF.

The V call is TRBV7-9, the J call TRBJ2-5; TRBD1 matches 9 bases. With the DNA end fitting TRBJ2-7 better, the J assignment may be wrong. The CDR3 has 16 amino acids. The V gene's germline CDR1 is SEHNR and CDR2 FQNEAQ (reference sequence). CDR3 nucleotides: TGTGCCAGCAGCTTAGTTTCGGGACAGGGAAGCTACGAGCAGTACTTC. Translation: CASSLVSGQGSYEQYF.

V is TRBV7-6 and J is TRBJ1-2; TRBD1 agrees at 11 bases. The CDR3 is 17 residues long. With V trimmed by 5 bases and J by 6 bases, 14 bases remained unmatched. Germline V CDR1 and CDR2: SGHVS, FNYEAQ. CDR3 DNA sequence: TGTGCCAGCAGCCTCAACCGGGACAGGGGGAGATGGGATGGCTACACCTTC. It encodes CASSLNRDRGRWDGYTF.

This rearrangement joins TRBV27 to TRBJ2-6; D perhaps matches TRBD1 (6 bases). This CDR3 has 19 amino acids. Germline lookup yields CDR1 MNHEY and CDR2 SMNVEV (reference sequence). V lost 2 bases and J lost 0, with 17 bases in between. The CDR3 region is CASSLRWGRGDSGANVLTF. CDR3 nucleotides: TGTGCCAGCAGTTTACGTTGGGGCAGGGGAGACTCTGGGGCCAACGTCCTGACTTTC. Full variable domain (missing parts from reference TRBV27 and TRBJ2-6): EAQVTQNPRYLITVTGKKLTVTCSQNMNHEYMSWYRQDPGLGLRQIYYSMNVEVTDKGDVPEGYKVSRKEKRNFPLILESPSPNQTSLYFCASSLRWGRGDSGANVLTFGAGSRLTVL.

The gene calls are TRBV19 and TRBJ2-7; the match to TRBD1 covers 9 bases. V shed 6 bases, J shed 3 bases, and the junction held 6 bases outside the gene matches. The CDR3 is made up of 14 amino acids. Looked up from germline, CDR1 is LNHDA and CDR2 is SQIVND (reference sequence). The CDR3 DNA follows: TGTGCCAGTAGCGGACAGGGGCTGATCTACGAGCAGTACTTC. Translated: CASSGQGLIYEQYF.

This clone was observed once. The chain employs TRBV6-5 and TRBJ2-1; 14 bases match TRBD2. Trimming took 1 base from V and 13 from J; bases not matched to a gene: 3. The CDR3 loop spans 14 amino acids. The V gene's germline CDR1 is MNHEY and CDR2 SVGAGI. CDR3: CASSYLTSGRAQFF. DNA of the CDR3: TGTGCCAGCAGTTACTTGACTAGCGGGAGGGCCCAGTTCTTC.

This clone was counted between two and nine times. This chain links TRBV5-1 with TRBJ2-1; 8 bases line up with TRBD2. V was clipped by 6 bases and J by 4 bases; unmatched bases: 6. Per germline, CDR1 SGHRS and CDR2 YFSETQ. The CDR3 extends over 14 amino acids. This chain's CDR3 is CASKGREVYNEQFF. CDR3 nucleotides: TGCGCCAGCAAGGGGCGGGAGGTGTACAATGAGCAGTTCTTC.

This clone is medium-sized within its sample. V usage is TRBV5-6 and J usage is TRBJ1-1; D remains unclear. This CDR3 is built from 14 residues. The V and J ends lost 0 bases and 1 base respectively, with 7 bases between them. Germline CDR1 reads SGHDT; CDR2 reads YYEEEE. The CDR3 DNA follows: TGTGCCAGCAGCTTGGACGCATGGAACACTGAAGCTTTCTTT. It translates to CASSLDAWNTEAFF.